The next 8 T cell receptor beta chains were all read from a single sample in a study of cytomegalovirus exposure and HLA in healthy donors. 60 Vbeta and 13 Jbeta primers were used in PCR. Some clones are missing from TCRdb's copy, which holds only in-frame ones; the method was immunoSEQ multiplex PCR. The sample contains 100,000 to 120,000 clones, roughly 80% of which appear only once. The sample consisted of PBMCs. The source of these receptors is a man aged 25 to 40 in good health and CMV-seropositive.

The rearrangement joins TRBV6-1 to TRBJ2-5, with 9 nucleotides matching TRBD1. With the DNA end fitting TRBJ2-7 better, the J assignment may be wrong. Germline V gene lookup returns CDR1 MNHNS and CDR2 SASEGT. The CDR3 is 14 residues long. The DNA for the CDR3 is TGTGCCAGCATTTCCGGGACAGGGACCTACGAGCAGTACTTC. Encoded protein: CASISGTGTYEQYF.

The rearrangement joins TRBV10-3 to TRBJ1-2; 8 bases map to TRBD1. CDR3 length equals 14 residues. Trimming removed 7 bases from V and 6 bases from J; junction bases left unmatched: 10. The germline CDR1 and CDR2 sequences are ENHRY and SYGVKD. The CDR3 nucleotides are TGTGCCATCACCGACTCCGACAGGGGCGATGGCTACACCTTC. As protein: CAITDSDRGDGYTF.

The V gene is TRBV7-3, the J gene TRBJ1-1; D may be TRBD1 (6 bases). The CDR3 has 14 amino acids. The V end lost 5 bases, the J end lost 1 base, and 11 bases lay between the germline ends. Germline CDR1 reads SGHTA; CDR2 reads FQGTGA. CDR3 in amino acids: CASSPQGRNTEAFF. The CDR3, as DNA: TGTGCCAGCAGCCCACAGGGAAGGAACACTGAAGCTTTCTTT.

This clone was counted between two and nine times. V is TRBV29-1 and J is TRBJ1-2; no definite D call. Germline V CDR1 and CDR2: SQVTM, ANQGSEA. Trimming removed 6 bases at V and 0 bases at J, with 11 bases between. The CDR3 extends over 13 amino acids. CDR3 protein: CSVFSAANYGYTF. Written as DNA, the CDR3 is TGCAGCGTGTTCAGTGCAGCTAACTATGGCTACACCTTC.

This clone was observed a few times. This sequence joins TRBV5-1 and TRBJ2-7, with 7 positions matching TRBD2. Germline trimming cut 5 bases from V and 1 base from J; bases unmatched to any gene: 9. Germline values: CDR1 SGHRS, CDR2 YFSETQ. The CDR3 length is 15 residues. CDR3 in DNA: TGCGCCAGCAGTGAATCGGGGGGAAGATCCTACGAGCAGTACTTC. Amino acids: CASSESGGRSYEQYF.

The rearrangement links TRBV18 to TRBJ2-1; 10 bases map to TRBD2. The CDR3 extends over 15 amino acids. The junction had 4 bases not matched to a gene; V was cut back by 3 bases and J by 5 bases. Germline loops: CDR1 KGHSH, CDR2 LQKENI. CDR3 sequence (DNA): TGTGCCAGCTCACCGAGTACTAGCGGGGACAATGAGCAGTTCTTC. It is translated as CASSPSTSGDNEQFF.

The rearrangement joins TRBV18 to TRBJ1-3; D uncertain. There are 14 residues in the CDR3. Trimming pared 1 base from V and 4 bases from J, leaving 8 bases between. CDR1 is KGHSH, CDR2 LQKENI, per germline. CDR3 coding DNA: TGTGCCAGCTCACCACGGGCCTTGGGAAACACCATATATTTT. Translation gives CASSPRALGNTIYF.

The chain employs TRBV28 and TRBJ1-6; tentatively, D is TRBD1 (6 bases). The CDR3 covers 15 residues. In germline, CDR1 is MDHEN, CDR2 SYDVKM. The V end lost 4 bases, the J end lost 5 bases, and 12 bases lay between the germline ends. This CDR3 reads CASSSGGFDNSPLHF. CDR3 bases: TGTGCCAGCAGTTCGGGGGGCTTTGATAATTCACCCCTCCACTTT. Together with reference TRBV28 and TRBJ1-6, the CDR3 gives the full variable domain: DVKVTQSSRYLVKRTGEKVFLECVQDMDHENMFWYRQDPGLGLRLIYFSYDVKMKEKGDIPEGYSVSREKKERFSLILESASTNQTSMYLCASSSGGFDNSPLHFGNGTRLTVT.